These T cell receptor beta chains were read from a single sample in a study of cytomegalovirus exposure and HLA in healthy donors. Data came from immunoSEQ multiplex PCR; TCRdb stores just in-frame clones and leaves some out. The sample carries about 150,000 clones, approximately 79% recorded once. Sequencing was carried out using PBMCs. These receptors came from a woman aged 25 to 39 in good health and CMV-seronegative. Each CDR3 is given without its conserved first and last residue.

V,CDR3
TRBV4-2,ASSQDNTGRDYGYT
TRBV7-2,ASSYRQDRNQPQH
TRBV15,ATSREGRPGNNYGYT
TRBV5-6,ASSLAGQGLVWEQF
TRBV12-5,ASEGALTGELF
TRBV27,ASSLSGGNTEAF
TRBV10-3,AISDRGTDTQY
TRBV5-1,ASSSRTSGGTSSYNEQF
TRBV27,ASSLTRPGRGGSGANVLT
TRBV6-5,ASSSLTGGYGYT
TRBV7-9,ASSPTGTGRAF
TRBV27,ASSFEGNTEAF
TRBV6-4,ASSDSGTSGADTQY
TRBV5-1,ASSLELATGELF
TRBV10-1,ATRTGTDTEAF
TRBV27,ASSLQGINEKLF
TRBV9,ASSVEGLLPRDGYT